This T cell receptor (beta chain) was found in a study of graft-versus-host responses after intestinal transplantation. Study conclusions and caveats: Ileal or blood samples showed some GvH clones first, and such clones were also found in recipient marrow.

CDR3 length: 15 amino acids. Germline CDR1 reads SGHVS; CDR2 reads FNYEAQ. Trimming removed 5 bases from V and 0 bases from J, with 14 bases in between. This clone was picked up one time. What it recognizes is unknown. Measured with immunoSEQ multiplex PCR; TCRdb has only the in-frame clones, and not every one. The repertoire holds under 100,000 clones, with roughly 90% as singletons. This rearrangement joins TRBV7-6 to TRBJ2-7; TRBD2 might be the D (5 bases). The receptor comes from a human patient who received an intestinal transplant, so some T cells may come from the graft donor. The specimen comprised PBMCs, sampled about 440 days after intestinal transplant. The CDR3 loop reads CASSTGSGTSYEQYF. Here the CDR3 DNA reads TGTGCCAGCAGCACTGGGAGCGGAACCTCCTACGAGCAGTACTTC.